A single TCR beta chain is shown here with its context. The data were produced by immunoSEQ multiplex PCR, yet TCRdb's version contains in-frame clones alone and is incomplete. Among some 200,000 clones listed, 75% to 90% were seen once. The sample is drawn from a study of blood T cell repertoires in COVID-19. V lost 5 bases, J lost 3 bases, and 11 bases stayed unmatched. Germline V lookup: CDR1 SGHAT, CDR2 FQNNGV. This CDR3 has 16 residues. The TCR was taken from a woman younger than 45 who had recovered from COVID-19. The genes are TRBV11-2 and TRBJ1-2; 8 bases are shared with TRBD1. Sequenced: PBMCs or T cells enriched from blood (not recorded which). CDR3 in DNA: TGTGCCAGCAGCGTTACCGGGACAGGAGCATACTATGGCTACACCTTC. This translates into CASSVTGTGAYYGYTF.